The clone carrying this TCR beta chain has only a few counts. CDR1 is GTSNPN, CDR2 SVGIG, per germline (reference sequence). The CDR3 is 15 amino acids. Trimming removed 0 bases from V and 1 base from J; junction bases left unmatched: 5. The data stem from a study of T cells after somatic rescue of genetic block. Generated by immunoSEQ multiplex PCR, the TCRdb table keeps only in-frame clones and is missing some. The data show some 9,100 clones, about 74% seen once. The V gene is TRBV30, the J gene TRBJ1-2, with TRBD1 matching over 7 bases. Sequenced material: peripheral blood mononuclear cells (PBMCs). This receptor was taken from a boy aged 5-17 years. Written as DNA, the CDR3 is TGTGCCTGGAGTGTAACTCGGGACAGTAACTATGGCTACACCTTC. This sequence encodes CAWSVTRDSNYGYTF.